This T cell receptor beta chain was sequenced during a study of CD8 T cells in Susac syndrome (dated by TCRdb to between 2019 and 2020). Study-wide context: Of the Susac syndrome patients who were sequenced, more than five had clinically active disease and roughly eight were in clinical remission. Susac syndrome patients were therapy-naive, on corticosteroids (some also receiving IVIg), or on IVIg alone at blood withdrawal. Repertoire sequencing was used to test whether CD8+ T cell activation and differentiation in Susac syndrome was antigen driven. The study compared CD8+ T cell repertoire clonality among around 11 healthy donors, 14 Susac syndrome patients and approximately 16 multiple sclerosis patients.

The paper's findings and limits, for the study overall: Looking at Susac-specific public clones, the researchers identified approximately 15 in the total CD8+ repertoire and about 5 in the CD8+ TEMRA repertoire. Clonal expansion was seen in Susac syndrome CD8+ repertoires, peaking in CD8+ TEMRA cells and being greater in clinically active patients than in remitting ones. The study acknowledged that relatively few individuals were included in the TCR sequencing and HLA analysis.

The V end gives up 2 bases and the J end 5 bases, leaving 4 bases in the junction not matched to a gene. CDR1 and CDR2 are read off the germline V gene as SGHAT and FQNNGV. From the cysteine up to the phenylalanine, the CDR3 has a length of 15 residues. Only the CDR3 DNA stays, 45 bases, in frame from base 1. Peripheral blood CD8+ and CD4+ T cells from healthy donors, Susac syndrome patients and multiple sclerosis patients were profiled by high-throughput TCR beta sequencing. Recently defined diagnostic criteria for definite or probable disease were met by the Susac syndrome patients. Bulk CD8+ and CD4+ T cells were purified by magnetic negative isolation, whereas CD8+ TEMRA cells were enriched by FACS. Blood was collected in EDTA tubes and processed within 24 hours, with PBMCs isolated through density gradient centrifugation. PBMCs destined for TCR sequencing were cryopreserved in liquid nitrogen and later thawed in a 37 °C water bath. A purity of at least 90% was achieved for sorted or isolated CD4+, CD8+ and CD8+ TEMRA cells.

RNA was extracted using the RNeasy kit, and roughly 0.5 to 1 ug of the RNA was reverse transcribed with random hexamers. The immunoSEQ multiplex PCR assay, covering 54 Vbeta and 13 Jbeta segments, was used to amplify TCR beta CDR3 regions. Bias from PCR amplification was corrected by using a synthetic template baseline for primer optimization and for computational correction. Concerning the study's data processing: Reads were annotated to V, D and J genes per IMGT and analyzed with immunoSEQ Analyzer, keeping only productive sequences. Clonality was calculated as one minus the Shannon entropy normalized by log2 of the number of productive unique sequences. For each patient and control, public and private clones were evaluated within the 100 most prevalent clones. Clones were defined as Susac-specific when absent from the healthy and MS cohorts, from 1,000 to 1,100 published viral clones and from other ImmuneACCESS disease sequences. The public sequencing data were trimmed at Q25 with fastp and processed into clonotypes with MiXCR by TCRdb, which kept only in-frame beta chains. All rows with the same CDR3 protein become a single entry with the most common DNA and genes. The V and J calls here are based on TCRdb, not the publication. Here the sample has roughly 150,000 distinct CDR3 sequences; roughly 94% occur a single time. Jointly, the top ten make up around 0.2% of the sample.

In this sample, this clonotype turned up once. Its antigen is not yet known. Base qualities were left out, and no much larger clone turns up one base away. One read yields weak evidence. This sequence uses TRBV11-2 and TRBJ2-1, and TRBD1 matches 9 of the central bases. The specimen was CD8+ T cells from PBMCs. The TCR was taken from a human donor with Susac syndrome. The CDR3 protein is CASSLIRTGDNEQFF. The base sequence is TGTGCCAGCAGCTTAATCCGGACAGGGGACAATGAGCAGTTCTTC.